The TCR beta chain under discussion was sequenced for a study of response to subunit inactivated influenza vaccine. From the RT-PCR reads, TCRdb called clonotypes with MiXCR, one entry per CDR3 protein. The sample has 530,000 or so distinct CDR3 sequences; roughly 25% are singletons. The germline CDR1 and CDR2 sequences are SGHRS and YFSETQ. V lost 0 bases, J lost 4 bases, and 4 bases lay in between. The CDR3 contains 13 residues. This clonotype was counted ten times or more. This chain links TRBV5-1 with TRBJ2-2; D remains unclear. This receptor was taken from a man between 50 and 59 years old who received an inactivated influenza vaccine. The sequenced sample was CD4+ T cells sorted from PBMCs, obtained around 5 days after vaccination. Written as DNA, the CDR3 is TGCGCCAGCAGCTTGGCTAGCACCGGGGAGCTGTTTTTT. Amino acids: CASSLASTGELFF.